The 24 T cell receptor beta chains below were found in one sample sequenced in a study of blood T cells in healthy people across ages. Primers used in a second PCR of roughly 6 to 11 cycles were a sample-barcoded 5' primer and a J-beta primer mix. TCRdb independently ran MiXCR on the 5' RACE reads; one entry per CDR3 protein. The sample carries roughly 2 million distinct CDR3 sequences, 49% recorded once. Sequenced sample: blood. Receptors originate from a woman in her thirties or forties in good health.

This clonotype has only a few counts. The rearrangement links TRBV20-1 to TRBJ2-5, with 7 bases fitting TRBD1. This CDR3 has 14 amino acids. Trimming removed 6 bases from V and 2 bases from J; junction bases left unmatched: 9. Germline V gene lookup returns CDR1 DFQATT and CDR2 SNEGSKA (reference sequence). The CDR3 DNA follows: TGCAGTGCCGGAAGGACAGGTTTTCAAGAGACCCAGTACTTC. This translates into CSAGRTGFQETQYF.

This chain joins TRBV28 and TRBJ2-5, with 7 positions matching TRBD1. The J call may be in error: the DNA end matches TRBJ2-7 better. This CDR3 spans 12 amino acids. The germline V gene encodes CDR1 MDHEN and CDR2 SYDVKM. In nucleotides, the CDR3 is TGTGCCAGCACAACAGGGGCGTTCGAGCAGTACTTC. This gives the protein CASTTGAFEQYF.

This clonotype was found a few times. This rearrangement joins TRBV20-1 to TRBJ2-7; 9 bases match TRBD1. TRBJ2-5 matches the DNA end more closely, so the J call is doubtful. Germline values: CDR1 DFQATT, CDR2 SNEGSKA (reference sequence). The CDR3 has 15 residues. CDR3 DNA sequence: TGCAGTTGTAGGGTTCCCGGGACAGGGAAAGAGACCCAGTACTTC. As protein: CSCRVPGTGKETQYF.

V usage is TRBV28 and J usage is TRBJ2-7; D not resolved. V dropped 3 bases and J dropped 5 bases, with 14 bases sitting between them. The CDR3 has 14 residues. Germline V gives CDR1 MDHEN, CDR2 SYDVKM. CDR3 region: CASSFTGLQNEQYF. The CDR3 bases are TGTGCCAGCAGTTTCACCGGGCTACAAAACGAGCAGTACTTC.

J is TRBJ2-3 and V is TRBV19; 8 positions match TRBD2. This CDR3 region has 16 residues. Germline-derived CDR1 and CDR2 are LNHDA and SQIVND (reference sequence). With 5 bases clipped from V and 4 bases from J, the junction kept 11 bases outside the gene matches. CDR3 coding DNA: TGTGCCAGTAGTCTTTATAGCGGGGTCGTTGCAGATACGCAGTATTTT. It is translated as CASSLYSGVVADTQYF. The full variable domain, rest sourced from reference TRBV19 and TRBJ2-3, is DGGITQSPKYLFRKEGQNVTLSCEQNLNHDAMYWYRQDPGQGLRLIYYSQIVNDFQKGDIAEGYSVSREKKESFPLTVTSAQKNPTAFYLCASSLYSGVVADTQYFGPGTRLTVL.

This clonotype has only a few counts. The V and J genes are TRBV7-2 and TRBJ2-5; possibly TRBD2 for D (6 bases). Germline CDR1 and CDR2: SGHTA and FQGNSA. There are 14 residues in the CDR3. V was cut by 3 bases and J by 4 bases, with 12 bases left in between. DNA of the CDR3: TGTGCCAGCAGCTTGTGGAGGGCACTAGAGACCCAGTACTTC. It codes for CASSLWRALETQYF.

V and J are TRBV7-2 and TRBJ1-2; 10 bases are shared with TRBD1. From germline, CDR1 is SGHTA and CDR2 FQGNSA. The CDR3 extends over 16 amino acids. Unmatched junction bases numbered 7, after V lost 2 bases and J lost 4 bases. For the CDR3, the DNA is TGTGCCAGCAGCTTAACGGGGACAGGGGAAGTCTATGGCTACACCTTC. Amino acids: CASSLTGTGEVYGYTF.

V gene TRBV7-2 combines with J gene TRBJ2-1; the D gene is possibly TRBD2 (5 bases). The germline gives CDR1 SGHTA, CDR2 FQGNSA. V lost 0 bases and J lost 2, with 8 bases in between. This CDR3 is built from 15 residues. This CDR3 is CASSLATGAYNEQFF. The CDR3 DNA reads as TGTGCCAGCAGCTTAGCTACCGGGGCCTACAATGAGCAGTTCTTC. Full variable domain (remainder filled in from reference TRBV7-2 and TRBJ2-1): GAGVSQSPSNKVTEKGKDVELRCDPISGHTALYWYRQSLGQGLEFLIYFQGNSAPDKSGLPSDRFSAERTGGSVSTLTIQRTQQEDSAVYLCASSLATGAYNEQFFGPGTRLTVL.

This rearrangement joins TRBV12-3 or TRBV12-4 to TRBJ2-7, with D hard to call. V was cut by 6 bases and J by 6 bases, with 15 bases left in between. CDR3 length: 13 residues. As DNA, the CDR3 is TGTGCCAGCAGCTCAGAGACAACCCTCGAGCAGTACTTC. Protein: CASSSETTLEQYF.

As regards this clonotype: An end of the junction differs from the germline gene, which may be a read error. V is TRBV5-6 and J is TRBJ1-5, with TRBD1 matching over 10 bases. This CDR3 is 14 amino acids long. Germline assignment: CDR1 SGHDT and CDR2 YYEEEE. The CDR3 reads CASSSTGGHQPRHF. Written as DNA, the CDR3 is TGTGCCAGCAGCTCGACAGGGGGCCATCAGCCCCGGCATTTT.

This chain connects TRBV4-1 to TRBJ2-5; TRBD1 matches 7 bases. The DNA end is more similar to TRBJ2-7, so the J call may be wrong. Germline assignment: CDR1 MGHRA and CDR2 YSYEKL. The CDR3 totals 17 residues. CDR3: CASSQDFRQGSSYEQYF. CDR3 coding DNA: TGCGCCAGCAGCCAAGACTTTAGACAGGGTAGCTCCTACGAGCAGTACTTC.

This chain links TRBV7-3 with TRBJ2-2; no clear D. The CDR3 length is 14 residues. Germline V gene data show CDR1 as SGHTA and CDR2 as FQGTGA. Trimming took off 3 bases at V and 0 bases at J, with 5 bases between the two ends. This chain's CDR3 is CASSFQPNTGELFF. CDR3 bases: TGTGCCAGCAGCTTTCAGCCGAACACCGGGGAGCTGTTTTTT.

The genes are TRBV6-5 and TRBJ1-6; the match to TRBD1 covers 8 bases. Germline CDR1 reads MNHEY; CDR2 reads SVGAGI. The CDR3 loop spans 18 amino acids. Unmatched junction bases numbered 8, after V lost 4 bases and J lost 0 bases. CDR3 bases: TGTGCCAGCAGTTCCTTGACAGGGGTGAGCTCCTATAATTCACCCCTCCACTTT. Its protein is CASSSLTGVSSYNSPLHF.

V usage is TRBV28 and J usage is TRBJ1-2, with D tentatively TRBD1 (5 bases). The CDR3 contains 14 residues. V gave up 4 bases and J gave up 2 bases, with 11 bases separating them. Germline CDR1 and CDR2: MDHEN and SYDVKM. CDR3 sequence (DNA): TGTGCCAGCAGTTGGGCGGACACAAACTATGGCTACACCTTC. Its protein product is CASSWADTNYGYTF.

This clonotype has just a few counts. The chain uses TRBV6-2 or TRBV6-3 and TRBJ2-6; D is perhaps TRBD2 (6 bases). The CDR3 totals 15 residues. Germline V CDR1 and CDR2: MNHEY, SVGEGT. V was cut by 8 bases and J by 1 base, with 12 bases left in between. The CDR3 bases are TGTGCCAGCGTGGGAGGAGGGTCTGGGGCCAACGTCCTGACTTTC. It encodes CASVGGGSGANVLTF.

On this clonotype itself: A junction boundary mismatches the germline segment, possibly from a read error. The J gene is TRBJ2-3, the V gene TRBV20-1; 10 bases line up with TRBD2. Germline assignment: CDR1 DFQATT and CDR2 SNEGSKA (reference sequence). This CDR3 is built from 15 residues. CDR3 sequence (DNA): TGCAGTGCTAGGGGGACTAGCGATTACACAGATACGCGGTATTTT. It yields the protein CSARGTSDYTDTRYF.

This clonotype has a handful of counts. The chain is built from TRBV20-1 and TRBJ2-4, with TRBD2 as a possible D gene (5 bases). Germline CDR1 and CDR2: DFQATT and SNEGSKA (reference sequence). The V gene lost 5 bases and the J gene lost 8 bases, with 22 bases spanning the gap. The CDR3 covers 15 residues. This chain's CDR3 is CSAVKPIGMEDIQYF. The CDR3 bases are TGCAGTGCTGTCAAGCCCATTGGGATGGAGGACATTCAGTACTTC.

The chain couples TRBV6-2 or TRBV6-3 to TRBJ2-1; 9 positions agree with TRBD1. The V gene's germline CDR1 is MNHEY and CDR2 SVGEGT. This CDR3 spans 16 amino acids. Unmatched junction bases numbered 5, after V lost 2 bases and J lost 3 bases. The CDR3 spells CASSYRGQGGYNEQFF. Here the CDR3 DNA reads TGTGCCAGCAGTTACCGGGGACAGGGAGGCTACAATGAGCAGTTCTTC.

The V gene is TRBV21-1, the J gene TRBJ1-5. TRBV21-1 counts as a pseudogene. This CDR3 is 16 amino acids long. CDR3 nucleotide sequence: TGTGCCAGCAGCATAATACTACGGGAACGAACCTCGCCCCAGCATTTT. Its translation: CASSIILRERTSPQHF.

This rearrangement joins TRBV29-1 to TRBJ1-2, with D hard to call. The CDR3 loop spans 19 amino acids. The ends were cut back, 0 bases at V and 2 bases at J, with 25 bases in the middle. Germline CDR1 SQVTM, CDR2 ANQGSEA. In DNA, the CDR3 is TGCAGCGTTGAAGACCAACTTGAGGGCCCCTCGCCCGTAAACTATGGCTACACCTTC. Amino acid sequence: CSVEDQLEGPSPVNYGYTF. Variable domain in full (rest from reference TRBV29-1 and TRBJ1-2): SAVISQKPSRDICQRGTSLTIQCQVDSQVTMMFWYRQQPGQSLTLIATANQGSEATYESGFVIDKFPISRPNLTFSTLTVSNMSPEDSSIYLCSVEDQLEGPSPVNYGYTFGSGTRLTVV.

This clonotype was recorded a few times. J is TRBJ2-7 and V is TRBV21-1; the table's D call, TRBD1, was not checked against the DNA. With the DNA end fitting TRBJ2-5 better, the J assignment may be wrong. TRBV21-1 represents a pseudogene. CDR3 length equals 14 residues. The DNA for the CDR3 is TGTGCCAACTTCCTGGCACAGGGGGCCGAGACCCAGTACTTC. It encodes CANFLAQGAETQYF.

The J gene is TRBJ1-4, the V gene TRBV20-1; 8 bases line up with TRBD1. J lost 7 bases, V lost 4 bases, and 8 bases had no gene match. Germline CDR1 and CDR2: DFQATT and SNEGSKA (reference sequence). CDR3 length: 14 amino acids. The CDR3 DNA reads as TGCAGTGCTACCGGGTGGGACAGGTCTGAAAAACTGTTTTTT. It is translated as CSATGWDRSEKLFF.

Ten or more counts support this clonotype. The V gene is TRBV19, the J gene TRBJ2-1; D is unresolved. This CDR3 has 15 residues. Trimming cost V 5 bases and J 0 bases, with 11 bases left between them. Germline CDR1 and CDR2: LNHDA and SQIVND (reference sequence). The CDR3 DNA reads TGTGCCAGTAGTCCTCTTCAGAGCTCCTACAATGAGCAGTTCTTC. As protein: CASSPLQSSYNEQFF.

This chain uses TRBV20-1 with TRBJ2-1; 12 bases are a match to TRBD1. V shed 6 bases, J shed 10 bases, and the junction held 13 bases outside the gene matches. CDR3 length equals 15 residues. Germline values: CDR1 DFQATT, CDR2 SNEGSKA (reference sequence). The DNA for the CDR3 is TGCAGTGCCGAAAGAGGGGACAGGGGGCTCGACGAGCAGTTCTTC. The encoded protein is CSAERGDRGLDEQFF.